This record concerns one TCR beta chain sequence. As handled by the study authors: How many nucleated cells were present was estimated from reference gene primer amplification. Repertoires were generated with immunoSEQ multiplex PCR, while TCRdb's copy carries only in-frame clones and drops some. V, J and clone size are taken as reported in that table, and D and trimming were inferred from the DNA itself. This table holds about 110,000 clones, roughly two thirds found once. The data stem from a study of blood T cell repertoires in COVID-19. Overall study: Acute and convalescent COVID-19 specimens originated in the United States, Italy and Spain.

Between the trimmed V and J ends, which lost 5 bases and 0 bases, there was a span of 16 bases. This CDR3 region has 16 residues. Germline lookup yields CDR1 SEHNR and CDR2 FQNEAQ (reference sequence). The specimen sequenced was peripheral blood. This TCR derives from a human donor with acute or convalescent COVID-19. The donor label of this sample is uncertain. The V call is TRBV7-9, the J call TRBJ1-2, with a weak D call TRBD1 (5 bases). CDR3 in DNA: TGTGCCAGCAGCGACTCGCTTTTGGACACTAACTATGGCTACACCTTC. Translating it yields CASSDSLLDTNYGYTF.